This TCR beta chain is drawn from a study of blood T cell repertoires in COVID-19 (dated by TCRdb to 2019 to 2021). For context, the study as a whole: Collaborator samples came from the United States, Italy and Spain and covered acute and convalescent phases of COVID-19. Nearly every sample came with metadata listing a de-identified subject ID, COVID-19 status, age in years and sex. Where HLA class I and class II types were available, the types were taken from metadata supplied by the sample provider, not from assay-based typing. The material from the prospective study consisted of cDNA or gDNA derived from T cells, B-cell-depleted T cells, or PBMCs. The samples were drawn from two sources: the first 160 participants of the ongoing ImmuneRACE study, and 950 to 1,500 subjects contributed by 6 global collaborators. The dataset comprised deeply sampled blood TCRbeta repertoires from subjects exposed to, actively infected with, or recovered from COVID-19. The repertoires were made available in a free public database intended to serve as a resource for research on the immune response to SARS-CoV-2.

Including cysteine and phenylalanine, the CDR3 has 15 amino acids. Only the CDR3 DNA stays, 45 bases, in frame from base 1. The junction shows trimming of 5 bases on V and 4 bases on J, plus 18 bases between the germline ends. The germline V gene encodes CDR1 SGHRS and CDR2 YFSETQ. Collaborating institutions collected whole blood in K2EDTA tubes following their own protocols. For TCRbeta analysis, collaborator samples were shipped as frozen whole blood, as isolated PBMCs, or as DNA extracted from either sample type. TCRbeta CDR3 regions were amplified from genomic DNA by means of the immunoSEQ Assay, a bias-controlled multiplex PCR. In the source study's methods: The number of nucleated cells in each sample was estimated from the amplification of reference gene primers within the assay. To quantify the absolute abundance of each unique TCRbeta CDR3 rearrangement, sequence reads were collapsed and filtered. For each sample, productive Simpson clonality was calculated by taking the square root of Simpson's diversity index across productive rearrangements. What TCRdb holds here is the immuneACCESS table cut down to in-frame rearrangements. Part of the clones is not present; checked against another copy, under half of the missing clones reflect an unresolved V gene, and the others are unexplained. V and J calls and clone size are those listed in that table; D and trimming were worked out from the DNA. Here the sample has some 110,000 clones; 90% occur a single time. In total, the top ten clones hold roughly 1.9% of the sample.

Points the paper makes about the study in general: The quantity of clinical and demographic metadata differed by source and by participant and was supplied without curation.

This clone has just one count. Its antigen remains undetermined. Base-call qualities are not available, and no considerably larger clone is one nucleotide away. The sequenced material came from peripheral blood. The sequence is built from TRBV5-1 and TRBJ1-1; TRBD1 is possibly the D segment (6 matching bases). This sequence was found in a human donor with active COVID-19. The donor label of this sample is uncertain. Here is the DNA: TGCGCCAGCAGACACGAACAGGGAGGGGCCACTGAAGCTTTCTTT. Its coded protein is CASRHEQGGATEAFF.